Listed below are T cell receptor beta chains from one sample, sequenced in a study of T cell responses to AZD1222 COVID-19 vaccine. Sequencing was performed with immunoSEQ multiplex PCR; in TCRdb, only in-frame clones are kept and a portion is missing. The sample has 130,000 or so clones, 93% seen once. The sequencing here drew on peripheral blood, taken on day 0 of AZD1222 vaccination. The receptors stem from an adult in good health. Each CDR3 is given with its conserved first and last residue. Fields, in order: CDR3 DNA, CDR3 protein, D gene, clone size, V gene, J gene. D genes are given only for firm matches. The size entry is marked missing in some rows and otherwise reads once, few, many or a size class.

cdr3_nt: TGTGCCACCAGTGGGGACAGTTATAGCAATCAGCCCCAGCATTTT; cdr3_aa: CATSGDSYSNQPQHF; d_call: TRBD1; clone_size: NA; v_call: TRBV24-1; j_call: TRBJ1-5
cdr3_nt: TGTGCCAGCTCAGGGACAGGGGAGAACTATGGCTACACCTTC; cdr3_aa: CASSGTGENYGYTF; d_call: TRBD1; clone_size: NA; v_call: TRBV2; j_call: TRBJ1-2
cdr3_nt: TGTGCCAGCAGTCCAACTAGCGGGGGGGCGTGGGAGACCCAGTACTTC; cdr3_aa: CASSPTSGGAWETQYF; d_call: TRBD2; clone_size: NA; v_call: TRBV2; j_call: TRBJ2-5
cdr3_nt: TGTGCCAGCAGCTTACCAATGGGGGGGCGGTCTGGAAACACCATATATTTT; cdr3_aa: CASSLPMGGRSGNTIYF; d_call: NA; clone_size: NA; v_call: TRBV7-2; j_call: TRBJ1-3
cdr3_nt: TGTGCCAGCAGCAATGCTCATGAAGCTTTCTTT; cdr3_aa: CASSNAHEAFF; d_call: NA; clone_size: NA; v_call: TRBV7-9; j_call: TRBJ1-1
cdr3_nt: TGTGCCAGCAGTTACAGGGCAGCGCTAGGAGGTTCACCCCTCCACTTT; cdr3_aa: CASSYRAALGGSPLHF; d_call: NA; clone_size: NA; v_call: TRBV6-5; j_call: TRBJ1-6
cdr3_nt: TGCGCCGGACAGGAACTAGAGCAGTACTTC; cdr3_aa: CAGQELEQYF; d_call: TRBD1; clone_size: NA; v_call: TRBV10-1; j_call: TRBJ2-7
cdr3_nt: TGTGCCAGCAGTTTACTCTTGCTCAAGAGCTCCTACAATGAGCAGTTCTTC; cdr3_aa: CASSLLLLKSSYNEQFF; d_call: NA; clone_size: NA; v_call: TRBV28; j_call: TRBJ2-1
cdr3_nt: TGTGCCAGCAGTTCCATAGCGGAGGGCCCCTACAATGAGCAGTTCTTC; cdr3_aa: CASSSIAEGPYNEQFF; d_call: NA; clone_size: NA; v_call: TRBV2; j_call: TRBJ2-1
cdr3_nt: TGTGCCTACGGGGGGGGAGCATACGAGGCTAATGAAAAACTGTTTTTT; cdr3_aa: CAYGGGAYEANEKLFF; d_call: NA; clone_size: NA; v_call: TRBV30; j_call: TRBJ1-4
cdr3_nt: TGTGCCAGCAGCGCGCCCTCTGGAAACACCATATATTTT; cdr3_aa: CASSAPSGNTIYF; d_call: NA; clone_size: NA; v_call: TRBV9; j_call: TRBJ1-3
cdr3_nt: TGTGCCAGCAGCAAACATTCCGGGACAGGGGGAGGAGATAGCACTGAAGCTTTCTTT; cdr3_aa: CASSKHSGTGGGDSTEAFF; d_call: TRBD1; clone_size: NA; v_call: TRBV5-8; j_call: TRBJ1-1
cdr3_nt: TGCGCCAGCAGCCAAGATCTTAGCGGGTACTACGAGCAGTACTTC; cdr3_aa: CASSQDLSGYYEQYF; d_call: TRBD2; clone_size: NA; v_call: TRBV4-3; j_call: TRBJ2-7
cdr3_nt: TGTGCCAGCAGAAAAAAGGATGAAAAACTGTTTTTT; cdr3_aa: CASRKKDEKLFF; d_call: NA; clone_size: NA; v_call: TRBV7-9; j_call: TRBJ1-4
cdr3_nt: TGTGCCAGCAGACAGACTGGGGTAACGGATACGCAGTATTTT; cdr3_aa: CASRQTGVTDTQYF; d_call: NA; clone_size: NA; v_call: TRBV27; j_call: TRBJ2-3
cdr3_nt: TGTGCCAGCAGCTTAGTAGCGGGACGCAGCCCCTACGAGCAGTACTTC; cdr3_aa: CASSLVAGRSPYEQYF; d_call: TRBD2; clone_size: few; v_call: TRBV7-2; j_call: TRBJ2-7
cdr3_nt: TGCGCCAGCAGCCCAGAGTTACAGGGCCGGGCAGATACGCAGTATTTT; cdr3_aa: CASSPELQGRADTQYF; d_call: NA; clone_size: NA; v_call: TRBV5-1; j_call: TRBJ2-3
cdr3_nt: TGCGCCAGCAGCCAAGCAGATGAGTATAATTCACCCCTCCACTTT; cdr3_aa: CASSQADEYNSPLHF; d_call: NA; clone_size: NA; v_call: TRBV4-1; j_call: TRBJ1-6
cdr3_nt: TGTGCCACCAGTGGACAGGTAGGGAATACCTACGAGCAGTACTTC; cdr3_aa: CATSGQVGNTYEQYF; d_call: NA; clone_size: NA; v_call: TRBV24-1; j_call: TRBJ2-7
cdr3_nt: TGTGCCTGGAGTCCGACCCAGGGGTTTGGGGAAAAACTGTTTTTT; cdr3_aa: CAWSPTQGFGEKLFF; d_call: NA; clone_size: NA; v_call: TRBV30; j_call: TRBJ1-4
cdr3_nt: TGTGCCAGCAGCTTAGACCCGGGAAACACTGAAGCTTTCTTT; cdr3_aa: CASSLDPGNTEAFF; d_call: NA; clone_size: NA; v_call: TRBV11-3; j_call: TRBJ1-1
cdr3_nt: TGTGCCACCAGCAGAGATTTTGGGACAGGGGAAGGCTACACCTTC; cdr3_aa: CATSRDFGTGEGYTF; d_call: TRBD1; clone_size: few; v_call: TRBV15; j_call: TRBJ1-2
cdr3_nt: TGTGCCATCAGTGAGTCCGGGGGGGCCGCGGTGGAAGCTTTCTTT; cdr3_aa: CAISESGGAAVEAFF; d_call: NA; clone_size: NA; v_call: TRBV10-3; j_call: TRBJ1-1
cdr3_nt: TGTGCCAGCGGAGGGTTGAGGGTTCGTCAATCCATTCAGTACTTC; cdr3_aa: CASGGLRVRQSIQYF; d_call: NA; clone_size: NA; v_call: TRBV6-5; j_call: TRBJ2-4
cdr3_nt: TGTGCCAGCAGTGATCTCGGGGAGCTGTTTTTT; cdr3_aa: CASSDLGELFF; d_call: NA; clone_size: NA; v_call: TRBV6-1; j_call: TRBJ2-2